Following are 21 T cell receptor beta chains from one sample sequenced in a study of blood T cell repertoires in COVID-19. Here immunoSEQ multiplex PCR was the method, and the copy in TCRdb shows in-frame clones only, minus some. This table has around 360,000 clones, approximately 87% appearing once. Sequencing was performed on PBMCs or T cells enriched from blood (not recorded which). Every receptor here comes from a man aged 40-50 years in a cohort exposed to, infected with or recovered from COVID-19 (not recorded which).

The chain recombines TRBV7-8 with TRBJ2-6; D gene unclear. V gave up 0 bases and J gave up 0 bases, with 6 bases separating them. The CDR3 consists of 16 residues. From germline, CDR1 is SGHVS and CDR2 FQNEAQ. The CDR3 nucleotides are TGTGCCAGCAGCTTAGCGGTCAGCTCTGGGGCCAACGTCCTGACTTTC. Protein product: CASSLAVSSGANVLTF.

The genes are TRBV5-1 and TRBJ2-7; 8 nucleotides align to TRBD1. V dropped 6 bases and J dropped 4; count of bases not matched to a gene: 6. This CDR3 is built from 13 residues. From germline, CDR1 is SGHRS and CDR2 YFSETQ. CDR3 DNA sequence: TGCGCCAGCAAAACGGGACAGGCATACGAGCAGTACTTC. Translating it yields CASKTGQAYEQYF.

The gene calls are TRBV28 and TRBJ2-1; 12 bases are a match to TRBD1. This CDR3 region has 15 residues. V shed 2 bases and J 7 bases; nucleotides not matched to a gene: 3. Germline CDR1 is MDHEN and CDR2 is SYDVKM. The CDR3 DNA is TGTGCCAGCAGTTTACCGGGACAGGGGGCTAATGAGCAGTTCTTC. This translates into CASSLPGQGANEQFF. The full variable domain, its missing parts supplied by reference TRBV28 and TRBJ2-1, is DVKVTQSSRYLVKRTGEKVFLECVQDMDHENMFWYRQDPGLGLRLIYFSYDVKMKEKGDIPEGYSVSREKKERFSLILESASTNQTSMYLCASSLPGQGANEQFFGPGTRLTVL.

The gene calls are TRBV7-8 and TRBJ1-3; perhaps TRBD1 as D (6 bases). Trimming stripped 3 bases from V and 4 bases from J, with 19 bases between. The CDR3 has 17 amino acids. Germline CDR1 SGHVS, CDR2 FQNEAQ. The CDR3 loop reads CASSLRGAFLRGNTIYF. In nucleotides, the CDR3 is TGTGCCAGCAGCTTGCGGGGGGCTTTTTTGAGAGGAAACACCATATATTTT.

This clone was observed a few times. The V call is TRBV14, the J call TRBJ1-2; D not certain. The germline V and J ends were trimmed by 1 base and 9 bases, with 12 bases remaining between them. CDR1 is SGHDN and CDR2 is FVKESK in the germline V gene. This CDR3 has 13 residues. Here the CDR3 DNA reads TGTGCCAGCAGCCAAGGGATCGGGAGAAGCTACACCTTC. It yields the protein CASSQGIGRSYTF.

V gene TRBV20-1 combines with J gene TRBJ2-2; a weak D match, TRBD2 (5 bases). V was cut by 6 bases and J by 5 bases, with 7 bases left in between. Germline CDR1 and CDR2: DFQATT and SNEGSKA (reference sequence). The CDR3 is 11 residues long. The CDR3 DNA reads as TGCAGTGCCGGGGAAACCGGGGAGCTGTTTTTT. Its translation is CSAGETGELFF.

The chain carries TRBV5-1 and TRBJ1-3; D unresolved. This CDR3 has 15 residues. The germline V gene encodes CDR1 SGHRS and CDR2 YFSETQ. Trimming took off 4 bases at V and 0 bases at J, with 11 bases between the two ends. The CDR3 region has the DNA TGCGCCAGCAGCGCACCTGAGGGCTCTGGAAACACCATATATTTT. This encodes CASSAPEGSGNTIYF.

CDR3 loop: CASSRGAGAETQYF. The CDR3 DNA reads TGCGCCAGCAGCCGCGGGGCGGGGGCAGAGACCCAGTACTTC. This chain links TRBV5-1 with TRBJ2-5, with D tentatively TRBD2 (7 bases). CDR1 is SGHRS, CDR2 YFSETQ, per germline. The ends were cut back, 4 bases at V and 4 bases at J, with 14 bases in the middle. The CDR3 extends over 14 amino acids. Filled out from reference TRBV5-1 and TRBJ2-5, the complete variable domain reads KAGVTQTPRYLIKTRGQQVTLSCSPISGHRSVSWYQQTPGQGLQFLFEYFSETQRNKGNFPGRFSGRQFSNSRSEMNVSTLELGDSALYLCASSRGAGAETQYFGPGTRLLVL.

V and J are TRBV15 and TRBJ2-3, with 13 bases lining up with TRBD2. Trimming took 5 bases from V and 4 from J; bases not matched to a gene: 6. Germline V CDR1 and CDR2: LNHNV, YYDKDF (reference sequence). This CDR3 comprises 16 residues. The CDR3 DNA reads as TGTGCCACCAGCCCCGCGACTAGCGGGAGGTCAGATACGCAGTATTTT. Its protein product is CATSPATSGRSDTQYF.

This clone was seen just once. The chain carries TRBV27 and TRBJ1-4; maybe TRBD1 (6 bases). V lost 5 bases to trimming and J lost 4 bases, with 17 bases between them. Germline V gene lookup returns CDR1 MNHEY and CDR2 SMNVEV (reference sequence). This CDR3 has 16 amino acids. CDR3 coding DNA: TGTGCCAGCAGTCTATATCCGACAGGAAATAATGAAAAACTGTTTTTT. As protein: CASSLYPTGNNEKLFF.

The gene calls are TRBV6-6 and TRBJ2-1; 12 bases match TRBD2. There are 12 residues in the CDR3. Germline assignment: CDR1 MNHNY and CDR2 SVGAGI (reference sequence). With V trimmed by 4 bases and J by 15 bases, 4 bases remained unmatched. CDR3 region: CASSSTSGRRFF. The CDR3 bases are TGTGCCAGCAGTTCGACTAGCGGGAGACGGTTCTTC.

The chain combines TRBV5-1 with TRBJ2-1, with 7 bases identical to TRBD2. CDR1 is SGHRS and CDR2 is YFSETQ in the germline V gene. V lost 2 bases and J lost 8; bases outside the gene matches: 7. This CDR3 spans 14 amino acids. The CDR3 bases are TGCGCCAGCAGCTTACGCGGGAGCGGAGATGAGCAGTTCTTC. Amino acid sequence: CASSLRGSGDEQFF.

V gene TRBV19 combines with J gene TRBJ2-1, with TRBD2 identical over 10 bases. Germline CDR1 and CDR2: LNHDA and SQIVND (reference sequence). V was pared by 5 bases and J by 0 bases, with 7 bases of the junction left unmatched. This CDR3 is 17 amino acids long. CDR3 region: CASSQGLAASSYNEQFF. Here the CDR3 DNA reads TGTGCCAGTAGTCAAGGACTAGCGGCCAGCTCCTACAATGAGCAGTTCTTC.

The rearrangement uses TRBV6-4 and TRBJ2-1, with D possibly matching TRBD2 (5 bases). Germline lookup yields CDR1 MRHNA and CDR2 SNTAGT. V lost 6 bases and J 8 bases, leaving 17 bases between the germline ends. The CDR3 extends over 14 amino acids. CDR3: CASSREEGSDEQFF. The CDR3 DNA is TGTGCCAGCAGCCGGGAAGAAGGGTCGGATGAGCAGTTCTTC.

CDR3 nucleotide sequence: TGTGCCACCAGCAGAGGGGACAGGGGCCTTACTAATGAAAAACTGTTTTTT. Translation gives CATSRGDRGLTNEKLFF. V usage is TRBV15 and J usage is TRBJ1-4, with 10 nucleotides matching TRBD1. V shed 1 base, J shed 2 bases, and the junction held 4 bases outside the gene matches. This CDR3 has 17 residues. The germline V gene encodes CDR1 LNHNV and CDR2 YYDKDF (reference sequence).

This chain joins TRBV28 and TRBJ2-1; the D gene is possibly TRBD1 (6 bases). In germline, CDR1 is MDHEN, CDR2 SYDVKM. The length of the CDR3 is 12 residues. With 6 bases removed from V and 14 bases from J, the gap between germline ends came to 17 bases. The CDR3 loop reads CASSQKQGMKFF. The CDR3 nucleotides read TGTGCCAGCAGCCAAAAACAGGGTATGAAGTTCTTC.

The J gene is TRBJ2-1, the V gene TRBV11-2, with 7 bases aligning to TRBD2. The V gene end was trimmed by 5 bases and the J gene end by 6 bases; junction bases not matched to a gene: 7. The CDR3 covers 14 residues. Germline V CDR1 and CDR2: SGHAT, FQNNGV. The CDR3 DNA follows: TGTGCCAGCAGCACCTACCTAGCGGCCAATGAGCAGTTCTTC. It codes for CASSTYLAANEQFF.

The genes are TRBV27 and TRBJ2-1; 8 bases agree with TRBD2. Germline V CDR1 and CDR2: MNHEY, SMNVEV (reference sequence). The CDR3 has 14 residues. Losses at the gene ends were 6 bases for V and 3 bases for J; bases not matched to a gene: 4. The CDR3 is CASRGSGNYNEQFF. Written as DNA, the CDR3 is TGTGCCAGCAGGGGTAGCGGGAACTACAATGAGCAGTTCTTC.

The rearrangement links TRBV19 to TRBJ2-1; D may be TRBD2 (6 bases). The germline CDR1 and CDR2 sequences are LNHDA and SQIVND (reference sequence). The CDR3 consists of 14 residues. V shed 6 bases and J shed 1 base, with 10 bases lying between them. The CDR3 bases are TGTGCCAGTAGGGATAGCGGATCCTACAATGAGCAGTTCTTC. This encodes CASRDSGSYNEQFF.

The V call is TRBV2, the J call TRBJ2-5; 7 nucleotides match TRBD1. The CDR3 is made up of 14 amino acids. The ends lost 4 bases at V and 2 bases at J; junction bases unmatched: 4. CDR1 is SNHLY and CDR2 is FYNNEI in the germline V gene. The CDR3 region is CASSATGPQETQYF. CDR3 nucleotide sequence: TGTGCCAGCAGTGCGACAGGGCCTCAAGAGACCCAGTACTTC.

The CDR3 bases are TGTGCCAGCCGGAGGGACAGGGCGGACTCACCCCTCCACTTT. It translates to CASRRDRADSPLHF. The V call is TRBV27, the J call TRBJ1-6; 9 bases agree with TRBD1. The J segment lost 10 bases and the V segment lost 8 bases, leaving 9 bases of the junction unmatched. CDR1 and CDR2 from the germline V gene are MNHEY and SMNVEV (reference sequence). This CDR3 comprises 14 residues.